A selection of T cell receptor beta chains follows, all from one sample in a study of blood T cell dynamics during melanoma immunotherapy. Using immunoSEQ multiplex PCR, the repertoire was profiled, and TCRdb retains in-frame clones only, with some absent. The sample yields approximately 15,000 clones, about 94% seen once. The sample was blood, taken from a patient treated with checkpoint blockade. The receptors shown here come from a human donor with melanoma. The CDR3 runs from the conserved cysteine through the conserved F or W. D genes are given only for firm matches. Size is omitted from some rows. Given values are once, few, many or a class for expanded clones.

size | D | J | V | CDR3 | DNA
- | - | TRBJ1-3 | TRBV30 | CAWSVLGNTIYF | TGTGCCTGGAGTGTATTGGGAAACACCATATATTTT
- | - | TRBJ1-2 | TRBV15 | CATSSYGLSYGYTF | TGTGCCACCAGCAGCTATGGACTCTCCTATGGCTACACCTTC
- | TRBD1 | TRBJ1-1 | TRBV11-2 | CASSSRDRAYAEAFF | TGTGCCAGCAGCTCGCGGGACAGGGCGTACGCTGAAGCTTTCTTT
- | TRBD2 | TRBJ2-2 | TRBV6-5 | CAALGGGLGELFF | TGTGCCGCCCTCGGGGGGGGCCTCGGGGAGCTGTTTTTT
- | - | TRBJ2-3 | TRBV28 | CASSFGGPTSDTQYF | TGTGCCAGCAGTTTTGGGGGGCCGACGTCTGATACGCAGTATTTT
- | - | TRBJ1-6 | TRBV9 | CASSPQVGNSPLHF | TGTGCCAGCAGCCCCCAGGTGGGCAATTCACCCCTCCACTTT
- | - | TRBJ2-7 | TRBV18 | CASSPLPGLGNEQYF | TGTGCCAGCTCACCACTTCCGGGACTCGGAAACGAGCAGTACTTC
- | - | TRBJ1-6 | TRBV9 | CASSGGHGNSPLHF | TGTGCCAGCAGCGGGGGACACGGAAATTCACCCCTCCACTTT
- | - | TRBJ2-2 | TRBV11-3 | CASSRGDRTNTGELFF | TGTGCCAGCAGCCGGGGTGACAGAACGAACACCGGGGAGCTGTTTTTT
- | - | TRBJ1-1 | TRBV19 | CASMTVGLGEAFF | TGTGCCAGTATGACTGTAGGGCTCGGGGAAGCTTTCTTT
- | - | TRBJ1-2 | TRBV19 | CASSNHLYGYTF | TGTGCCAGTAGTAATCACCTCTATGGCTACACCTTC
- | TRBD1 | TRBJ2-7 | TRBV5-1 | CASSSLDRVGEQYF | TGCGCCAGCAGCTCCCTGGACAGGGTAGGCGAGCAGTACTTC
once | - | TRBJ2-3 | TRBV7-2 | CASSLTQLAYGDTQYF | TGTGCCAGCAGCTTAACCCAGTTAGCATATGGGGATACGCAGTATTTT
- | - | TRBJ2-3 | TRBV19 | CASSGSTSTDTQYF | TGTGCCAGTAGTGGTTCGACTAGCACAGATACGCAGTATTTT
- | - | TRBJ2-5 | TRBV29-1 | CSVGGDPRETQYF | TGCAGCGTTGGAGGAGATCCGCGGGAGACCCAGTACTTC
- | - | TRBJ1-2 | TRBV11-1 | CASSSQGISSYTF | TGTGCCAGCAGCTCCCAGGGGATATCTAGCTACACCTTC
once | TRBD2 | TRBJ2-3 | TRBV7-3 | CASSPGGTDTQYF | TGTGCCAGCAGCCCGGGGGGGACAGATACGCAGTATTTT
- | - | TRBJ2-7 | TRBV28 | CASTTAGIRLEYEQYF | TGTGCCAGCACTACCGCCGGCATCAGGTTGGAATACGAGCAGTACTTC
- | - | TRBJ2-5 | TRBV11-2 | CATIDGGGPRETQYF | TGTGCCACCATAGACGGTGGCGGCCCCAGAGAGACCCAGTACTTC
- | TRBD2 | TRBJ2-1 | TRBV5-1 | CASSLDFGTSGYNEQFF | TGCGCCAGCAGCTTGGATTTCGGGACTAGCGGATACAATGAGCAGTTCTTC